This T cell receptor (beta chain) was captured by sequencing in a study of blood T cell repertoires in COVID-19. Study at large: Acute and convalescent COVID-19 samples came from the United States, Italy and Spain.

V shed 1 base, J shed 8 bases, and the junction held 5 bases outside the gene matches. Germline V gene sequence: CDR1 SGHNT, CDR2 YENEEA. The CDR3 consists of 16 residues. The method was immunoSEQ multiplex PCR; TCRdb's version includes in-frame clones alone and lacks a portion of them. Of over 120,000 clones listed, roughly 79% were seen once; the top ten hold 7.5% to 9%. This clone appeared once. Specimen: peripheral blood. The chain uses TRBV11-3 and TRBJ2-1, with TRBD2 matching 13 bases. This receptor was taken from a human donor in a cohort sampled during active COVID-19. CDR3 in amino acids: CASSLGTSGSLDEQFF. The CDR3 DNA reads TGTGCCAGCAGCTTAGGGACTAGCGGGAGTTTGGATGAGCAGTTCTTC.